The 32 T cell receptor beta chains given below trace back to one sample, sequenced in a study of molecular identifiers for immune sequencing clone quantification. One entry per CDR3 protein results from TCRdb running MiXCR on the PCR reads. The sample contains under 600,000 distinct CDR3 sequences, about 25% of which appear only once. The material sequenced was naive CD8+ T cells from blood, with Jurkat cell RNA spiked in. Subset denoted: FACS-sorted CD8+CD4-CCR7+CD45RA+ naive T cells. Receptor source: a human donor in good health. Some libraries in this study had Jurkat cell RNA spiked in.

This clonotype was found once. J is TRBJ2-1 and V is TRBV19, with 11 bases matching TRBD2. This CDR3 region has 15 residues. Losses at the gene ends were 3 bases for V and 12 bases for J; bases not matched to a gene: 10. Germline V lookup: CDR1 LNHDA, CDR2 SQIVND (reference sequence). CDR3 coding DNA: TGTGCCAGTAGTATTTGGCTAGCGGGAGGAAGTGTGCAGTTCTTC. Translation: CASSIWLAGGSVQFF.

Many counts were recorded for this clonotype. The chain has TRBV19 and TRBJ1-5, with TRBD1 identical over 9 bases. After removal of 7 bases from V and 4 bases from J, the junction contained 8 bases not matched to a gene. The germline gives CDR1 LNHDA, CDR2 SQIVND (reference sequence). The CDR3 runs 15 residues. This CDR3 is CASTRGQGLNQPQHF. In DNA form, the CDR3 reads TGTGCCAGTACTAGGGGACAGGGTTTGAATCAGCCCCAGCATTTT.

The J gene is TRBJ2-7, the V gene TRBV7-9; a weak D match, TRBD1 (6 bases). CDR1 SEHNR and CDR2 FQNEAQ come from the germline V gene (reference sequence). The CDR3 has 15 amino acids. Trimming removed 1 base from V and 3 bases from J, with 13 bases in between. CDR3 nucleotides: TGTGCCAGCAGCTTAGTGGGGGCCTTTTACTACGAGCAGTACTTC. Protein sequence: CASSLVGAFYYEQYF.

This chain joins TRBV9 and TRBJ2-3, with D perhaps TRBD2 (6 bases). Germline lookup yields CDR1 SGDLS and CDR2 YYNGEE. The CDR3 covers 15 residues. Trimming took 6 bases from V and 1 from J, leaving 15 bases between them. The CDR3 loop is CASTLRGARTDTQYF. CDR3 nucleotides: TGTGCCAGCACCCTCCGCGGGGCTCGCACAGATACGCAGTATTTT.

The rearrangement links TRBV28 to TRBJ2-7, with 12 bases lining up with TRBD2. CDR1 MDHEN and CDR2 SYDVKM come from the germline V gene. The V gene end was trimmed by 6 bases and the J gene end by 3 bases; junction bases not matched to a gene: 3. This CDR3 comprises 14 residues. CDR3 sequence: CASRRTSGIYEQYF. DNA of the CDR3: TGTGCCAGCAGAAGGACTAGCGGGATCTACGAGCAGTACTTC. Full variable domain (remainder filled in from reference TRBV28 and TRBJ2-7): DVKVTQSSRYLVKRTGEKVFLECVQDMDHENMFWYRQDPGLGLRLIYFSYDVKMKEKGDIPEGYSVSREKKERFSLILESASTNQTSMYLCASRRTSGIYEQYFGPGTRLTVT.

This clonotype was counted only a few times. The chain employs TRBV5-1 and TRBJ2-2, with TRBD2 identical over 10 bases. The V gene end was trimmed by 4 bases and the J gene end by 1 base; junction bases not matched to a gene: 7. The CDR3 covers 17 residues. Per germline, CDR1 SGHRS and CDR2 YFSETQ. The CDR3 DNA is TGCGCCAGCAGCCTCTACGGACTAGCGGAGAACACCGGGGAGCTGTTTTTT. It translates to CASSLYGLAENTGELFF. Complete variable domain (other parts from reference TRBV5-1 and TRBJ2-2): KAGVTQTPRYLIKTRGQQVTLSCSPISGHRSVSWYQQTPGQGLQFLFEYFSETQRNKGNFPGRFSGRQFSNSRSEMNVSTLELGDSALYLCASSLYGLAENTGELFFGEGSRLTVL.

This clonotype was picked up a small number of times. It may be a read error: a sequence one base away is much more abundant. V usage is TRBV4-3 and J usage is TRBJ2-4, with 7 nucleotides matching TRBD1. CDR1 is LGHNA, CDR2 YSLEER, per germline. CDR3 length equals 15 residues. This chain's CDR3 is CAGSPDRALENIQYF. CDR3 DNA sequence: TGCGCCGGCAGCCCCGACAGGGCCCTTGAAAACATTCAGTACTTC.

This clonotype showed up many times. CDR3 bases: TGTGCCAGCAGCTTAGGAGGTATCAACGAGCAGTACTTC. Amino acid sequence: CASSLGGINEQYF. The chain combines TRBV11-3 with TRBJ2-7, with D unresolved. Germline CDR1 SGHNT, CDR2 YENEEA. V shed 1 base and J shed 5 bases, with 9 bases lying between them. The CDR3 sequence is 13 residues long.

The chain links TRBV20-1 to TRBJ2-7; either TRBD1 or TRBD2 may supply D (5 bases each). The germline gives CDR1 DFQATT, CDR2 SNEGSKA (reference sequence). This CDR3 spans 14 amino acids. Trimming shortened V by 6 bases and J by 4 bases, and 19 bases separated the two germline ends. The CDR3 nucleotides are TGCAGTGCGAGCAGTGGGGCAGGCGGGTACGAGCAGTACTTC. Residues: CSASSGAGGYEQYF.

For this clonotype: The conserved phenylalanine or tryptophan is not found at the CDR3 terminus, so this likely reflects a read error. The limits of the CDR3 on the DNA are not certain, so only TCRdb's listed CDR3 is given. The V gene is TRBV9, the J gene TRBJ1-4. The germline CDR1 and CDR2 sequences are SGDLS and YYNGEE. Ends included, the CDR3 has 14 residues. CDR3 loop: CASSVAKVQKKLYI.

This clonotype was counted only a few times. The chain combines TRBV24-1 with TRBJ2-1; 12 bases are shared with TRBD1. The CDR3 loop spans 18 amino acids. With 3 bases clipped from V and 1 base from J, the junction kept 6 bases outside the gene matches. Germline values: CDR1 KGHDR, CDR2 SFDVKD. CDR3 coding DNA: TGTGCCACCAGTGATCATTCGGGACAGGGGGCTTCCTACAATGAGCAGTTCTTC. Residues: CATSDHSGQGASYNEQFF.

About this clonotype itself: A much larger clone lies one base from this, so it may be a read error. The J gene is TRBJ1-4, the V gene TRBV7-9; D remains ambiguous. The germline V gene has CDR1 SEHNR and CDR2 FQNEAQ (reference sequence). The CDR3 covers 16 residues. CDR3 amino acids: CASSPKSIATNEKPFF. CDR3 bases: TGTGCCAGCAGCCCAAAGTCGATTGCAACTAATGAAAAACCGTTTTTT.

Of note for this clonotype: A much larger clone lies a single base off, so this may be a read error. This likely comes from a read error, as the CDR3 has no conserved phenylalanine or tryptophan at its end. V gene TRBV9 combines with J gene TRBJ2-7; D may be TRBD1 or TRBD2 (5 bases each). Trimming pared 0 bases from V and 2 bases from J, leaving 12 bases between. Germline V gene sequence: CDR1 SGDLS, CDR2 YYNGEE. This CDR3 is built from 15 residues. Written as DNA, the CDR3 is TGTGCCAGCAGCGTAGGGGGGTCTGACACCTACGAGCAGTACTCC. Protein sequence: CASSVGGSDTYEQYS.

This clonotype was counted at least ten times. The CDR3 loop reads CASSLYSGGKETQYF. CDR3 in DNA: TGTGCCAGCAGTTTGTATAGCGGGGGGAAAGAGACCCAGTACTTC. The chain recombines TRBV12-3 or TRBV12-4 with TRBJ2-5; 10 bases are a match to TRBD2. The junction had 4 bases not matched to a gene; V was cut back by 3 bases and J by 3 bases. The CDR3 is 15 residues long.

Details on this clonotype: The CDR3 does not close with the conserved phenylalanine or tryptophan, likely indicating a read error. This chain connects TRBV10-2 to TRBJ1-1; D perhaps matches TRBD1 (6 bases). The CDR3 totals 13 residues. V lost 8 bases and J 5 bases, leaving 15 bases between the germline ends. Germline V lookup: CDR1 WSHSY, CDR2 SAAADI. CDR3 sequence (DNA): TGCGCCAGCTTACAGGGAACGGGGACTGAAGCTTTCTCT. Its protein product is CASLQGTGTEAFS.

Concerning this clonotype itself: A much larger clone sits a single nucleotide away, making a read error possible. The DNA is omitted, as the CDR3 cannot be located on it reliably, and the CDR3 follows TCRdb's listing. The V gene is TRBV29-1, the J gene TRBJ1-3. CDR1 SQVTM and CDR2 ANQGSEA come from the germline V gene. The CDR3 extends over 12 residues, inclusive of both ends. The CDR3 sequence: CSVVGGGNTVYF.

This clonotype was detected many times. CDR3 region: CASSLAVGPGTEAFF. Here the CDR3 DNA reads TGTGCCAGCAGCTTAGCTGTGGGTCCGGGTACTGAAGCTTTCTTT. The rearrangement links TRBV7-9 to TRBJ1-1; D remains ambiguous. Germline values: CDR1 SEHNR, CDR2 FQNEAQ (reference sequence). The CDR3 has 15 amino acids. Deletions cut 0 bases from V and 5 bases from J, with 13 bases between.

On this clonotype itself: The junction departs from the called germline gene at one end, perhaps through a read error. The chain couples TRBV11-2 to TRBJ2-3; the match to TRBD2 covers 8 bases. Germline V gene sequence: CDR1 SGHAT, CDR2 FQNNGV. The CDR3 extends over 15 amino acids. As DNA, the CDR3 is TGTGCCAGCAGCTCGGAGCGGGGGTACACAGATTCGCAGTATTTT. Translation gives CASSSERGYTDSQYF.

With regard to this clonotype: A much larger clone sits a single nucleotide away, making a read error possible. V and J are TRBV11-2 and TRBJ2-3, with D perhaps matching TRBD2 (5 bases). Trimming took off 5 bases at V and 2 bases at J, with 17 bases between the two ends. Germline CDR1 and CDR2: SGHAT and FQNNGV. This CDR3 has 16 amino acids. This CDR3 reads CASSPTVRAYTDTQYF. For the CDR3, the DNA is TGTGCCAGCAGCCCAACAGTGAGGGCCTACACAGATACGCAGTATTTT.

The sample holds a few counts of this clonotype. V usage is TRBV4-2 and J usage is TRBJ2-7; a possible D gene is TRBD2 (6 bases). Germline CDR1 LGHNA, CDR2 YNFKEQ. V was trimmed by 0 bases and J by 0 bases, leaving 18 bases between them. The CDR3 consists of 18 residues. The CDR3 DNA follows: TGTGCCAGCAGCCAAGATCCCGAGGGAGGAACCCTCTCCTACGAGCAGTACTTC. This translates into CASSQDPEGGTLSYEQYF.

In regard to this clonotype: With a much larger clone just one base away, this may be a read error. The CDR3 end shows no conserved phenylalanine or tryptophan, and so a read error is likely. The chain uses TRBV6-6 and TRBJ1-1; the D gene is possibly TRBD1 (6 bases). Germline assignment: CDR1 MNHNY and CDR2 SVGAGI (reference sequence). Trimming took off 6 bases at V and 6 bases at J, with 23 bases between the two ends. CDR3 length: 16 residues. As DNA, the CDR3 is TGTGCCAGCAGCCCGGTTGGGGGGGGCTGGTTGGCTGAAGCTTTCTTA. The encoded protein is CASSPVGGGWLAEAFL.

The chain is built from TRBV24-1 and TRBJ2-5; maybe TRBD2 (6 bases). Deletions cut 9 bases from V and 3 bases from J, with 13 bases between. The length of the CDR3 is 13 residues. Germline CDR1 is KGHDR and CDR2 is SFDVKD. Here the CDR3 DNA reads TGTGCCACCCGAGGAGGGTCCGAAGAGACCCAGTACTTC. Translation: CATRGGSEETQYF.

This CDR3 reads CASSYSPFAYSNQPQHF. CDR3 nucleotides: TGTGCCAGCAGTTACTCCCCTTTCGCCTATAGCAATCAGCCCCAGCATTTT. The chain recombines TRBV6-2 or TRBV6-3 with TRBJ1-5; D ambiguous. Trimming cost V 0 bases and J 0 bases, with 12 bases left between them. The CDR3 totals 17 residues. Germline CDR1 reads MNHEY; CDR2 reads SVGEGT.

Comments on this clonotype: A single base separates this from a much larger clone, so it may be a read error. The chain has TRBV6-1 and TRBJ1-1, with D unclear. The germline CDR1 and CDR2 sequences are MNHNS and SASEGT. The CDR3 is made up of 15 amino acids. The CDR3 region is CASKGRPFSNIEAFF. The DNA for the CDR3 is TGTGCCAGCAAGGGCCGACCTTTCTCGAACATTGAAGCTTTCTTT.

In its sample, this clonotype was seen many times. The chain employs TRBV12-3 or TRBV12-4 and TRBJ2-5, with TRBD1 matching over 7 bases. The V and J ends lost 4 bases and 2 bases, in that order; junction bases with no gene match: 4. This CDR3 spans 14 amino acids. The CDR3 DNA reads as TGTGCCAGCAGTTGGGACAGCGAACAAGAGACCCAGTACTTC. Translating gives CASSWDSEQETQYF.

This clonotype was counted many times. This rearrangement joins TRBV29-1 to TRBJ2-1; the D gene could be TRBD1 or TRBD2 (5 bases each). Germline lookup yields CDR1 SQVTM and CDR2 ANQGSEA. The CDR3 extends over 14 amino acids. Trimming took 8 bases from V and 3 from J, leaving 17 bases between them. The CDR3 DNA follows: TGCAGCTGCTTGGGACCAGGACTCTACAATGAGCAGTTCTTC. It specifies CSCLGPGLYNEQFF.

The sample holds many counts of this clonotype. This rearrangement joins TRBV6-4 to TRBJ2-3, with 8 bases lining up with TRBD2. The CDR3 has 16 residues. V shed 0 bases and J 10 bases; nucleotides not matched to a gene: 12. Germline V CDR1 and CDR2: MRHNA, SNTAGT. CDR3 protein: CASSDSGSSGGQPQYF. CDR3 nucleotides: TGTGCCAGCAGTGACTCAGGCTCCAGCGGGGGCCAACCGCAGTATTTT.

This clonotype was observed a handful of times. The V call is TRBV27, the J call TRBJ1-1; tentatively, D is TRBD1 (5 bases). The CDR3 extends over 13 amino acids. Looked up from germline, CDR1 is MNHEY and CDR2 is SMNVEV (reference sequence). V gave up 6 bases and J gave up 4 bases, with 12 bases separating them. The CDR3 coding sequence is TGTGCCAGCAGGGACGGGGGTGGCACTGAAGCTTTCTTT. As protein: CASRDGGGTEAFF.

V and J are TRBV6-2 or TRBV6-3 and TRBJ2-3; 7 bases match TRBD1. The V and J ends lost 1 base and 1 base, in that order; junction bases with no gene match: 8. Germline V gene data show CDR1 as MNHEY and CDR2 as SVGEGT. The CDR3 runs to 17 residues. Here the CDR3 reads CASSYFKRGRGTDTQYF. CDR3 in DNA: TGTGCCAGCAGTTACTTCAAGAGGGGGCGCGGCACAGATACGCAGTATTTT.

CDR3 in DNA: TGTGCCAGCAGCCCCGGGACGGGGGAGACCCAGTACTTC. Its protein is CASSPGTGETQYF. This chain uses TRBV9 with TRBJ2-5, with D possibly being TRBD1 or TRBD2 (5 bases each). The V gene's germline CDR1 is SGDLS and CDR2 YYNGEE. Trimming removed 4 bases from V and 5 bases from J, with 12 bases in between. The CDR3 sequence is 13 residues long.

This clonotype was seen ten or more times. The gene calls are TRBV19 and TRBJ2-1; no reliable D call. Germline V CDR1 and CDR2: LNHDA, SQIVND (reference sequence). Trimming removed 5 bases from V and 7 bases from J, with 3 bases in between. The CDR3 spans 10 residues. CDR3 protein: CASSGNEQFF. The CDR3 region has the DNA TGTGCCAGTAGTGGGAATGAGCAGTTCTTC.

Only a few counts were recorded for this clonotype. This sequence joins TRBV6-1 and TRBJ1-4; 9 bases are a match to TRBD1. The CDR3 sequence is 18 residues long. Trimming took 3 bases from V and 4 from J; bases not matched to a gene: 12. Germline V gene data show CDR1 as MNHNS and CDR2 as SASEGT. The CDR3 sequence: CASSEVGQGNVFNEKLFF. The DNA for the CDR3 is TGTGCCAGCAGTGAGGTCGGACAGGGGAATGTCTTTAATGAAAAACTGTTTTTT.